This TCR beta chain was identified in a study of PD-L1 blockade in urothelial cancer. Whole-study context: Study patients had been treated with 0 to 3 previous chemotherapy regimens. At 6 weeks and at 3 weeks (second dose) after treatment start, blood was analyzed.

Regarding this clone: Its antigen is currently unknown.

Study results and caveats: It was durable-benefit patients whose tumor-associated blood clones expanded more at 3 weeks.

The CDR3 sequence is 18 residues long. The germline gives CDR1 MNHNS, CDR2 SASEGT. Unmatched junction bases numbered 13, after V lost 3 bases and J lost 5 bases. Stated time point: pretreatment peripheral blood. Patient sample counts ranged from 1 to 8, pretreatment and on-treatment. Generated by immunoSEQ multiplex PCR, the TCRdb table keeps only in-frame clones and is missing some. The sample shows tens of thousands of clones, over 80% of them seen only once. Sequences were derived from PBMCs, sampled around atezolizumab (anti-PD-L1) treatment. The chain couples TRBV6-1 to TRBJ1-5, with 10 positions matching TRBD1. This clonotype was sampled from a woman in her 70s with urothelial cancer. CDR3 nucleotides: TGTGCCAGCAGTGATCACCTTGGGACCGGGACAGGGGATCAGCCCCAGCATTTT. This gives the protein CASSDHLGTGTGDQPQHF.